A single sample is the source of the 20 T cell receptor beta chains below, sequenced in a study of glioma-infiltrating T cells after dendritic cell vaccination. Some clones are missing from TCRdb's copy, which holds only in-frame ones; the method was immunoSEQ multiplex PCR. The profile shows over 55,000 clones, around 81% of them singletons. This sample comprised blood, obtained before dendritic cell vaccination. Receptors were obtained from a human donor with glioblastoma.

This clone is a singleton in its sample. This chain uses TRBV6-5 with TRBJ1-1, with TRBD1 matching 7 bases. The CDR3 sequence is 15 residues long. Germline CDR1 reads MNHEY; CDR2 reads SVGAGI. The junction had 7 bases not matched to a gene; V was cut back by 6 bases and J by 0 bases. CDR3 bases: TGTGCCAGCAGCATAGGGGGCTTCATGAACACTGAAGCTTTCTTT. This codes for CASSIGGFMNTEAFF.

CDR3 amino acids: CASSLGADYSYEQYF. DNA for the CDR3: TGTGCCAGCAGTTTGGGAGCGGACTACTCCTACGAGCAGTACTTC. The genes are TRBV27 and TRBJ2-7; the D gene is possibly TRBD2 (6 bases). The germline CDR1 and CDR2 sequences are MNHEY and SMNVEV (reference sequence). The CDR3 loop spans 15 amino acids. The V gene lost 3 bases and the J gene lost 0 bases, with 12 bases spanning the gap.

The chain is built from TRBV19 and TRBJ1-2, with TRBD1 matching 7 bases. The junction had 7 bases not matched to a gene; V was cut back by 5 bases and J by 1 base. This CDR3 is built from 15 residues. Per the germline V gene, CDR1 is LNHDA and CDR2 is SQIVND (reference sequence). CDR3 DNA sequence: TGTGCCAGTAGTGCCTCGGGACAGCTTAACTATGGCTACACCTTC. This codes for CASSASGQLNYGYTF.

V gene TRBV5-6 combines with J gene TRBJ1-6; D unclear. This CDR3 is 12 amino acids long. CDR1 is SGHDT, CDR2 YYEEEE, per germline. V was shortened by 4 bases and J by 9 bases, with 8 bases between the two germline ends. In DNA form, the CDR3 reads TGTGCCAGCAGCGGCAGTGCTTCACCCCTCCACTTT. It translates to CASSGSASPLHF.

A few counts support this clone. The chain uses TRBV12-2 and TRBJ2-1; the DNA was not used to check the table's D call, TRBD1. TRBV12-2 is recorded as a pseudogene. The CDR3 has 15 residues. The CDR3 spells CASRAPGGIHNEQFF. The CDR3 coding sequence is TGTGCAAGTCGCGCACCAGGGGGCATCCACAATGAGCAGTTCTTC.

The chain combines TRBV5-1 with TRBJ2-7; 9 nucleotides match TRBD1. V was pared by 6 bases and J by 3 bases, with 10 bases of the junction left unmatched. In germline, CDR1 is SGHRS, CDR2 YFSETQ. This CDR3 region has 15 residues. This chain's CDR3 is CASNYDRTGDYEQYF. The CDR3 nucleotides read TGCGCCAGCAACTACGACAGGACAGGGGACTACGAGCAGTACTTC. The complete variable domain, with remaining parts taken from reference TRBV5-1 and TRBJ2-7, reads KAGVTQTPRYLIKTRGQQVTLSCSPISGHRSVSWYQQTPGQGLQFLFEYFSETQRNKGNFPGRFSGRQFSNSRSEMNVSTLELGDSALYLCASNYDRTGDYEQYFGPGTRLTVT.

The CDR3: CATTRDSNYGYTF. DNA of the CDR3: TGTGCCACCACCAGGGACAGTAACTATGGCTACACCTTC. The chain recombines TRBV10-3 with TRBJ1-2; 7 nucleotides agree with TRBD1. Trimming at V came to 10 bases and at J to 1 base, leaving 6 bases not matched to a gene. The CDR3 sequence is 13 residues long. From germline, CDR1 is ENHRY and CDR2 SYGVKD.

This clone was counted between two and nine times. This sequence joins TRBV4-3 and TRBJ1-4, with 9 nucleotides matching TRBD1. V lost 0 bases to trimming and J lost 8 bases; unmatched junction nucleotides: 7. This CDR3 is 16 amino acids long. Germline values: CDR1 LGHNA, CDR2 YSLEER. Written as DNA, the CDR3 is TGCGCCAGCAGCCAAGATAGAGGGACAGGGCGAGAAAAACTGTTTTTT. It specifies CASSQDRGTGREKLFF.

V and J are TRBV29-1 and TRBJ2-6, with D unresolved. The CDR3 loop spans 14 amino acids. In germline, CDR1 is SQVTM, CDR2 ANQGSEA. V lost 2 bases and J 0 bases, leaving 5 bases between the germline ends. CDR3 coding DNA: TGCAGCGTTGAACCGAGCTCTGGGGCCAACGTCCTGACTTTC. Translation gives CSVEPSSGANVLTF.

The chain employs TRBV7-9 and TRBJ2-5, with TRBD2 as a possible D gene (6 bases). Germline V gives CDR1 SEHNR, CDR2 FQNEAQ (reference sequence). The CDR3 contains 16 residues. Trimming took 2 bases from V and 3 from J, leaving 16 bases between them. The CDR3 nucleotides read TGTGCCAGCAGCTTAATCGTCCCGGACTACAAAGAGACCCAGTACTTC. Amino acid sequence: CASSLIVPDYKETQYF.

Only one count was recorded for this clone. V and J are TRBV6-1 and TRBJ1-4, with D possibly matching TRBD1 (6 bases). Germline V gene lookup returns CDR1 MNHNS and CDR2 SASEGT. Trimming removed 2 bases at V and 3 bases at J, with 13 bases between. The length of the CDR3 is 16 residues. CDR3 sequence (DNA): TGTGCCAGCAGTGAAAGGGCGCGGGGGCCTAATGAAAAACTGTTTTTT. It codes for CASSERARGPNEKLFF.

The chain is built from TRBV19 and TRBJ2-1; 7 bases align to TRBD1. There are 14 residues in the CDR3. J lost 7 bases, V lost 6 bases, and 9 bases had no gene match. Germline values: CDR1 LNHDA, CDR2 SQIVND (reference sequence). CDR3 coding DNA: TGTGCCAGTAGGGTTCGGGGACAGAGGAATGAGCAGTTCTTC. It translates to CASRVRGQRNEQFF.

The rearrangement links TRBV19 to TRBJ1-5; D gene unclear. The CDR3 contains 15 residues. The germline V and J ends were trimmed by 1 base and 5 bases, with 12 bases remaining between them. CDR1 and CDR2 (germline): LNHDA, SQIVND (reference sequence). The CDR3 loop is CASSIATFGDQPQHF. In nucleotides, the CDR3 is TGTGCCAGTAGTATAGCCACGTTCGGGGATCAGCCCCAGCATTTT.

V usage is TRBV18 and J usage is TRBJ2-5; tentative D call: TRBD2 (7 bases). Per the germline V gene, CDR1 is KGHSH and CDR2 is LQKENI. The CDR3 has 15 residues. V was trimmed by 2 bases and J by 4 bases, leaving 14 bases between them. For the CDR3, the DNA is TGTGCCAGCTCACCAGAACGGGGGGCTACAGAGACCCAGTACTTC. Its translation: CASSPERGATETQYF. The full variable domain, with the rest looked up from reference TRBV18 and TRBJ2-5, is NAGVMQNPRHLVRRRGQEARLRCSPMKGHSHVYWYRQLPEEGLKFMVYLQKENIIDESGMPKERFSAEFPKEGPSILRIQQVVRGDSAAYFCASSPERGATETQYFGPGTRLLVL.

This clone rates as medium-sized (0.01 to 0.1%). CDR3 amino acids: CASSPIHAGLVGNEQFF. DNA of the CDR3: TGTGCCAGCAGCCCAATTCATGCGGGGTTAGTAGGCAATGAGCAGTTCTTC. V usage is TRBV7-3 and J usage is TRBJ2-1; weak D call: TRBD2 (6 bases). V was pared by 5 bases and J by 6 bases, with 23 bases between. This CDR3 is 17 amino acids long. CDR1 is SGHTA and CDR2 is FQGTGA in the germline V gene.

V is TRBV9 and J is TRBJ2-3, with 16 bases lining up with TRBD2. The CDR3 consists of 19 residues. V shed 4 bases and J 3 bases; nucleotides not matched to a gene: 11. Germline V gives CDR1 SGDLS, CDR2 YYNGEE. The DNA for the CDR3 is TGTGCCAGCAGCCTTCGACCGGGGACTAGCGGGGGGGAAACAGATACGCAGTATTTT. Protein product: CASSLRPGTSGGETDTQYF.

The chain combines TRBV13 with TRBJ2-1; no firm D call. The germline V gene encodes CDR1 PRHDT and CDR2 FYEKMQ (reference sequence). The CDR3 is 15 residues long. Trimming shortened V by 4 bases and J by 2 bases, and 12 bases separated the two germline ends. The CDR3 is CASSSIQPAYNEQFF. Here the CDR3 DNA reads TGTGCCAGCAGCTCTATTCAACCGGCCTACAATGAGCAGTTCTTC.

The CDR3 bases are TGTGCCAGCAGACCGACCGCGGGGAACACTGAAGCTTTCTTT. Its protein is CASRPTAGNTEAFF. The chain recombines TRBV2 with TRBJ1-1; D is uncertain. Germline V gives CDR1 SNHLY, CDR2 FYNNEI. This CDR3 has 14 residues. With 6 bases removed from V and 1 base from J, the gap between germline ends came to 12 bases. Complete variable domain (other parts from reference TRBV2 and TRBJ1-1): EPEVTQTPSHQVTQMGQEVILRCVPISNHLYFYWYRQILGQKVEFLVSFYNNEISEKSEIFDDQFSVERPDGSNFTLKIRSTKLEDSAMYFCASRPTAGNTEAFFGQGTRLTVV.

In its sample, this clone was seen once. In DNA form, the CDR3 reads TGTGCCAGCAGGGTCGGACAGGGACAATATGAAAAACTGTTTTTT. This encodes CASRVGQGQYEKLFF. The V gene is TRBV2, the J gene TRBJ1-4, with 8 nucleotides matching TRBD1. The CDR3 runs 15 residues. The germline CDR1 and CDR2 sequences are SNHLY and FYNNEI. The trim removed 6 bases at V and 6 bases at J, leaving 9 bases unmatched.

The V gene is TRBV6-1, the J gene TRBJ1-5; a possible D gene is TRBD1 (5 bases). The CDR3 runs to 15 residues. CDR1 and CDR2 from the germline V gene are MNHNS and SASEGT. Trimming stripped 1 base from V and 4 bases from J, with 11 bases between. In DNA form, the CDR3 reads TGTGCCAGCAGTGAAGGGACAACCGAAAATCAGCCCCAGCATTTT. Protein: CASSEGTTENQPQHF.